This T cell receptor beta chain appears in the sequencing data of a study of vaccination and CD4 T cells after COVID-19. Study summary: Six males and four females, two Hispanic, made up the convalescents. Researchers treated cells with overlapping spike peptides taken from SARS-CoV-2, HCoV-NL63, HCoV-OC43 and HCoV-229E. Median time from COVID diagnosis to post-COVID sampling was more than 95 days (35 to 161).

Specified treatment: approximately 10-day PBMC culture with coronavirus spike peptide pools or control peptides (ViraFEST assay). Sequence data for DNA of cultured CD4+ T cells were generated by the Oncomine TCR Beta short-read assay. TCRdb passed the PCR reads through MiXCR, listing each CDR3 protein once. The table has about 26,000 distinct CDR3 sequences, roughly 40% seen once. This clonotype was detected only a few times. What it binds is not known. CDR3 length: 11 amino acids. Trimming stripped 3 bases from V and 5 bases from J, with 5 bases between. The chain combines TRBV12-3 or TRBV12-4 with TRBJ2-7; D is ambiguous. The sequence was collected from a human donor who had recovered from COVID-19. Sequencing input: CD4+ T cells from blood, cultured in vitro. The CDR3, as DNA: TGTGCCAGCAGTTTTTCCCACGAGCAGTACTTC. Protein: CASSFSHEQYF.